The 28 T cell receptor beta chains reported below all come from one sample, sequenced in a study of identical twins listed by TCRdb under 2016. Libraries were built with 5' RACE. The reads were generated on an Illumina HiSeq 2000. TCRdb ran its own pipeline on the public reads, namely fastp trimming at Q25 and MiXCR clone calling, and kept in-frame beta chains. Each entry merges the rows of one CDR3 protein and shows their most common DNA and genes. The sample profile shows about 280,000 distinct CDR3 sequences; 8% to 9% of them were found once. The ten largest clonotypes hold over 2% of the sample. These data also featured in a second study, about yellow fever vaccine responses in identical twins.

Sequenced input: memory (CD45RO+) T cells sorted from blood. The cell subset or site label, as the study defines it: CD45RO+ enriched T cells. These receptors were collected from a woman aged 18-29 years in good health.

This clonotype was counted a single time. A much bigger clone sits one base away, suggesting this may be a read error. The chain combines TRBV12-3 or TRBV12-4 with TRBJ2-7; TRBD2 aligns across 7 bases. J lost 3 bases, V lost 4 bases, and 6 bases had no gene match. CDR3 size: 14 residues. Here the CDR3 reads CASSSRTSVYEQYF. As DNA, the CDR3 is TGTGCCAGCAGTTCTAGGACTAGTGTCTACGAGCAGTACTTC.

The J gene is TRBJ2-5, the V gene TRBV5-4; TRBD2 matches 7 bases. The CDR3 runs 15 residues. The ends lost 4 bases at V and 0 bases at J; junction bases unmatched: 6. The V gene's germline CDR1 is SGHNT and CDR2 YYREEE (reference sequence). This CDR3 is CASSPGGRDQETQYF. CDR3 DNA sequence: TGTGCCAGCAGCCCAGGAGGGAGGGACCAAGAGACCCAGTACTTC.

In its sample, this clonotype was seen a few times. CDR3 protein: CASTGGLAGRGEQFF. The CDR3 region has the DNA TGTGCCAGCACCGGGGGACTAGCCGGGCGGGGTGAGCAGTTCTTC. The chain employs TRBV27 and TRBJ2-1; the match to TRBD2 covers 9 bases. The germline V gene has CDR1 MNHEY and CDR2 SMNVEV (reference sequence). V lost 7 bases to trimming and J lost 9 bases; unmatched junction nucleotides: 13. This CDR3 spans 15 amino acids.

This chain links TRBV20-1 with TRBJ2-5; D is perhaps TRBD1 or TRBD2 (5 bases each). Germline CDR1 is DFQATT and CDR2 is SNEGSKA (reference sequence). The V end lost 6 bases, the J end lost 7 bases, and 21 bases lay between the germline ends. This CDR3 is built from 14 residues. The chain's CDR3 is CSALRTGAGGTQYF. As DNA, the CDR3 is TGCAGTGCCCTACGGACCGGGGCCGGCGGGACCCAGTACTTC.

This chain links TRBV2 with TRBJ2-3, with TRBD1 matching 8 bases. The J segment lost 2 bases and the V segment lost 6 bases, leaving 7 bases of the junction unmatched. The CDR3 runs 15 residues. Germline assignment: CDR1 SNHLY and CDR2 FYNNEI. The CDR3 coding sequence is TGTGCCAGCAGCGCCGGACAGGGAAACACAGATACGCAGTATTTT. It translates to CASSAGQGNTDTQYF. Combining the CDR3 with reference TRBV2 and TRBJ2-3 gives the whole variable domain EPEVTQTPSHQVTQMGQEVILRCVPISNHLYFYWYRQILGQKVEFLVSFYNNEISEKSEIFDDQFSVERPDGSNFTLKIRSTKLEDSAMYFCASSAGQGNTDTQYFGPGTRLTVL.

The chain uses TRBV20-1 and TRBJ1-2; TRBD1 might be the D (6 bases). Germline CDR1 and CDR2: DFQATT and SNEGSKA (reference sequence). The V and J ends lost 6 bases and 2 bases respectively, with 16 bases between them. The CDR3 contains 14 residues. The CDR3 nucleotides are TGCAGTGCCAACCTACAGGGCGCGAACTATGGCTACACCTTC. Translated, it gives CSANLQGANYGYTF.

This clonotype was counted a few times. This rearrangement joins TRBV24-1 to TRBJ2-7, with D hard to call. The germline V gene encodes CDR1 KGHDR and CDR2 SFDVKD. V lost 2 bases and J lost 2, with 6 bases in between. The CDR3 covers 13 residues. The CDR3 DNA reads TGTGCCACCAGTGATTCTCTAGCCTACGAGCAGTACTTC. It yields the protein CATSDSLAYEQYF.

This clonotype turned up a few times. CDR3 sequence reads: CSASPRGPKYEQYF. The DNA for the CDR3 is TGCAGTGCTAGCCCCAGGGGGCCGAAGTACGAGCAGTACTTC. This chain uses TRBV20-1 with TRBJ2-7, with 8 nucleotides matching TRBD1. Germline V gene lookup returns CDR1 DFQATT and CDR2 SNEGSKA (reference sequence). V lost 3 bases, J lost 4 bases, and 8 bases stayed unmatched. The CDR3 runs to 14 residues.

Only a few counts were recorded for this clonotype. The chain couples TRBV25-1 to TRBJ2-7; 8 positions agree with TRBD2. J was trimmed by 7 bases and V by 1 base; bases with no gene match: 15. Germline V CDR1 and CDR2: MGHDK, SYGVNS. The CDR3 totals 17 residues. The DNA of the CDR3 is TGTGCCAGCAGTGAATCAGGTGGGAGCGGGAGTGGGTGGGAGCAGTACTTC. Translation: CASSESGGSGSGWEQYF.

This clonotype was seen ten or more times. This sequence joins TRBV28 and TRBJ1-5; D may be TRBD1 (5 bases). The V gene's germline CDR1 is MDHEN and CDR2 SYDVKM. V was shortened by 1 base and J by 2 bases, with 9 bases between the two germline ends. The CDR3 runs to 15 residues. The CDR3 DNA follows: TGTGCCAGCAGTTTATCGGGGGGGGGCAATCAGCCCCAGCATTTT. Translation gives CASSLSGGGNQPQHF. Based on the CDR3 plus reference TRBV28 and TRBJ1-5, the full variable domain is DVKVTQSSRYLVKRTGEKVFLECVQDMDHENMFWYRQDPGLGLRLIYFSYDVKMKEKGDIPEGYSVSREKKERFSLILESASTNQTSMYLCASSLSGGGNQPQHFGDGTRLSIL.

The chain couples TRBV20-1 to TRBJ2-5, with TRBD2 as a possible D gene (7 bases). V gave up 1 base and J gave up 4 bases, with 13 bases separating them. Per germline, CDR1 DFQATT and CDR2 SNEGSKA (reference sequence). The CDR3 totals 14 residues. CDR3 sequence reads: CSARGAGEGETQYF. The CDR3 DNA reads as TGCAGTGCTAGAGGGGCAGGGGAGGGAGAGACCCAGTACTTC.

This clonotype was seen repeatedly, ten times or more. The CDR3 DNA reads TGTGCCAGCAGTTACCCCCCTTCGGGGGGGGGAAGGAACACTGAAGCTTTCTTT. It specifies CASSYPPSGGGRNTEAFF. The chain joins TRBV6-5 to TRBJ1-1; D is perhaps TRBD1 (5 bases). V lost 2 bases and J 1 base, leaving 20 bases between the germline ends. Germline V gene sequence: CDR1 MNHEY, CDR2 SVGAGI. The CDR3 has 18 amino acids.

This clonotype has a handful of counts. The CDR3 bases are TGTGCCAGCAGTTGGGACAGGGGGGAGCTGTTTTTT. This translates into CASSWDRGELFF. The rearrangement uses TRBV12-3 or TRBV12-4 and TRBJ2-2, with 8 bases identical to TRBD1. V was clipped by 4 bases and J by 8 bases; unmatched bases: 0. The CDR3 contains 12 residues.

This clonotype was seen only a few times. The V call is TRBV20-1, the J call TRBJ2-3; maybe TRBD2 (5 bases). CDR1 DFQATT and CDR2 SNEGSKA come from the germline V gene (reference sequence). The CDR3 is 14 residues long. The CDR3 here is CSRLRDPRTDTQYF. The CDR3 nucleotides are TGCAGCCGTTTACGGGATCCACGGACAGATACGCAGTATTTT.

This clonotype was counted ten times or more. The chain links TRBV12-3 or TRBV12-4 to TRBJ2-3; D ambiguous. With 1 base removed from V and 4 bases from J, the gap between germline ends came to 12 bases. The CDR3 totals 15 residues. This chain's CDR3 is CASSLGLPPPDTQYF. In nucleotides, the CDR3 is TGTGCCAGCAGTTTAGGCCTCCCACCCCCAGATACGCAGTATTTT.

The V gene is TRBV20-1, the J gene TRBJ2-5; D might be TRBD2 (6 bases). V was pared by 6 bases and J by 1 base, with 18 bases between. Germline V CDR1 and CDR2: DFQATT, SNEGSKA (reference sequence). The CDR3 loop spans 15 amino acids. DNA of the CDR3: TGCAGTGCCCACGCTCCTGTGACTAGCCAAGAGACCCAGTACTTC. Translating it yields CSAHAPVTSQETQYF.

This sequence joins TRBV15 and TRBJ2-7; D call uncertain. The length of the CDR3 is 13 residues. Germline V gives CDR1 LNHNV, CDR2 YYDKDF (reference sequence). V was clipped by 0 bases and J by 6 bases, with 9 bases between them. The CDR3 here is CATSRDHDSEQYV. In DNA form, the CDR3 reads TGTGCCACCAGCAGAGACCACGACTCCGAGCAGTACGTC.

With regard to this clonotype: This may come from a read error, since a much larger clone is one base off. The chain links TRBV6-2 or TRBV6-3 to TRBJ1-6; D possibly corresponds to TRBD1 (5 bases). V was shortened by 5 bases and J by 7 bases, with 15 bases between the two germline ends. The V gene's germline CDR1 is MNHEY and CDR2 SVGEGT. CDR3 length equals 15 residues. The CDR3: CASSDPGQRNSPLHF. The CDR3 DNA follows: TGTGCCAGCAGTGACCCGGGGCAGCGGAATTCACCCCTCCACTTT.

In this sample, this clonotype turned up many times. This rearrangement joins TRBV20-1 to TRBJ2-7; D is undetermined. Germline V gives CDR1 DFQATT, CDR2 SNEGSKA (reference sequence). The CDR3 is 12 amino acids. V was shortened by 3 bases and J by 0 bases, with 6 bases between the two germline ends. The CDR3 reads CSASPPSYEQYF. DNA of the CDR3: TGCAGTGCTAGCCCCCCCTCCTACGAGCAGTACTTC.

The chain recombines TRBV10-3 with TRBJ1-2, with D unresolved. V lost 0 bases to trimming and J lost 5 bases, with 13 bases between them. The CDR3 spans 15 residues. CDR1 and CDR2 (germline): ENHRY, SYGVKD. The CDR3 here is CAISESGSTTYGYTF. The DNA of the CDR3 is TGTGCCATCAGTGAGTCGGGCAGCACTACATATGGCTACACCTTC.

This clonotype was counted many times. V and J are TRBV2 and TRBJ1-1, with 9 bases matching TRBD1. V dropped 6 bases and J dropped 2; count of bases not matched to a gene: 7. CDR1 and CDR2 from the germline V gene are SNHLY and FYNNEI. CDR3 length: 15 residues. CDR3 coding DNA: TGTGCCAGCAGCGCACAGGGGGCTGGCAACACTGAAGCTTTCTTT. It yields the protein CASSAQGAGNTEAFF. The full variable domain, completed using reference TRBV2 and TRBJ1-1, is EPEVTQTPSHQVTQMGQEVILRCVPISNHLYFYWYRQILGQKVEFLVSFYNNEISEKSEIFDDQFSVERPDGSNFTLKIRSTKLEDSAMYFCASSAQGAGNTEAFFGQGTRLTVV.

V usage is TRBV25-1 and J usage is TRBJ2-5; D possibly corresponds to TRBD2 (6 bases). This CDR3 is 13 amino acids long. V lost 8 bases, J lost 5 bases, and 15 bases lay in between. Looked up from germline, CDR1 is MGHDK and CDR2 is SYGVNS. In nucleotides, the CDR3 is TGTGCCAGCGGGGGACGGGAGAGGGAGACCCAGTACTTC. Protein sequence: CASGGRERETQYF. Complete variable domain (other parts from reference TRBV25-1 and TRBJ2-5): EADIYQTPRYLVIGTGKKITLECSQTMGHDKMYWYQQDPGMELHLIHYSYGVNSTEKGDLSSESTVSRIRTEHFPLTLESARPSHTSQYLCASGGRERETQYFGPGTRLLVL.

This clonotype occurred many times. The V gene is TRBV28, the J gene TRBJ2-1; the D gene is possibly TRBD2 (8 bases). The CDR3 consists of 14 residues. Germline lookup yields CDR1 MDHEN and CDR2 SYDVKM. Trimming took off 6 bases at V and 8 bases at J, with 17 bases between the two ends. Here the CDR3 DNA reads TGTGCCAGCAGGACCGGGACTAGGGGGCATGAGCAGTTCTTC. It is translated as CASRTGTRGHEQFF. Drawing the rest from reference TRBV28 and TRBJ2-1, the complete variable domain is DVKVTQSSRYLVKRTGEKVFLECVQDMDHENMFWYRQDPGLGLRLIYFSYDVKMKEKGDIPEGYSVSREKKERFSLILESASTNQTSMYLCASRTGTRGHEQFFGPGTRLTVL.

This clonotype came up many times. The V and J genes are TRBV14 and TRBJ2-3; the D gene is possibly TRBD2 (6 bases). Trimming cost V 1 base and J 3 bases, with 11 bases left between them. From germline, CDR1 is SGHDN and CDR2 FVKESK. The length of the CDR3 is 15 residues. CDR3 region: CASSQAAGITDTQYF. For the CDR3, the DNA is TGTGCCAGCAGCCAAGCAGCGGGCATAACAGATACGCAGTATTTT.

This clonotype has a handful of counts. This chain uses TRBV6-4 with TRBJ2-3; tentative D call: TRBD2 (7 bases). Germline assignment: CDR1 MRHNA and CDR2 SNTAGT. The CDR3 has 14 residues. The germline V and J ends were trimmed by 4 bases and 4 bases, with 12 bases remaining between them. Here the CDR3 DNA reads TGTGCCAGCAGTGGCGGCGGGGGCGCAGATACGCAGTATTTT. Amino acid sequence: CASSGGGGADTQYF.

This clonotype was seen a handful of times. This chain connects TRBV28 to TRBJ2-7; 7 bases fit TRBD1. The CDR3 is 14 amino acids. V lost 1 base to trimming and J lost 5 bases; unmatched junction nucleotides: 5. Germline assignment: CDR1 MDHEN and CDR2 SYDVKM. The CDR3 DNA reads as TGTGCCAGCAGTTTATACAGGGGAAGCGACGAGCAGTACGTC. Its translation: CASSLYRGSDEQYV.

This clonotype has ten or more counts. The chain joins TRBV15 to TRBJ2-1, with TRBD2 matching over 10 bases. The ends lost 2 bases at V and 10 bases at J; junction bases unmatched: 5. The germline V gene has CDR1 LNHNV and CDR2 YYDKDF (reference sequence). The CDR3 loop spans 14 amino acids. CDR3 loop: CATSRIAGGGEQFF. The CDR3 nucleotides read TGTGCCACCAGCAGAATAGCGGGAGGAGGGGAGCAGTTCTTC.

This clonotype came up many times. The rearrangement links TRBV5-6 to TRBJ2-1; D not resolved. Germline assignment: CDR1 SGHDT and CDR2 YYEEEE. There are 14 residues in the CDR3. V shed 6 bases and J shed 0 bases, with 10 bases lying between them. The chain's CDR3 is CASILRVSYNEQFF. CDR3 in DNA: TGTGCCAGCATTCTAAGGGTCTCCTACAATGAGCAGTTCTTC.